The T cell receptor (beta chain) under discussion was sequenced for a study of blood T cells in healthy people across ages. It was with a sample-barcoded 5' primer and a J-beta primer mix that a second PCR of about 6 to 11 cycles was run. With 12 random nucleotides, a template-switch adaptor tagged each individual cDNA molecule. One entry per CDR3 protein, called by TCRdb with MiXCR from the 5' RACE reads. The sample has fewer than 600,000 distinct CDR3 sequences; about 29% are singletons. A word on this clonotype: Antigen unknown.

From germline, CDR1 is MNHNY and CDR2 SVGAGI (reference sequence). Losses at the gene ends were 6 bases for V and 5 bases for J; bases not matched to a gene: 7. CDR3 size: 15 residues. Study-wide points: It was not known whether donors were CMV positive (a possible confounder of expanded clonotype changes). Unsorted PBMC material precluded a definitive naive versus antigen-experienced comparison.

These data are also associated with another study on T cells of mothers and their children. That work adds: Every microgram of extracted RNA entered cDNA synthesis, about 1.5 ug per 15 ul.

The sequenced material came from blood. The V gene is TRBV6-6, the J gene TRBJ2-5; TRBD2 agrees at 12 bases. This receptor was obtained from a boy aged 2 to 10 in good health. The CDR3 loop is CASSLAGGPGETQYF. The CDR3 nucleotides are TGTGCCAGCAGCCTAGCGGGAGGGCCGGGGGAGACCCAGTACTTC.